This entry lists 6 T cell receptor beta chains sequenced from one sample in a study of T cell responses to AZD1222 COVID-19 vaccine. Only in-frame clones appear in the TCRdb table, and some are missing; sequencing was by immunoSEQ multiplex PCR. The sample has around 85,000 clones, 85% to 90% seen once. Sequenced material: peripheral blood, taken 28 days after the second AZD1222 dose. The receptors derive from an adult who received the AZD1222 COVID-19 vaccine.

The CDR3 here is CASSRGRRDETQYF. Here the CDR3 DNA reads TGTGCCAGCAGCAGGGGACGGAGGGATGAGACCCAGTACTTC. V is TRBV5-4 and J is TRBJ2-5, with D perhaps matching TRBD2 (6 bases). Trimming stripped 4 bases from V and 5 bases from J, with 15 bases between. The length of the CDR3 is 14 residues. The germline CDR1 and CDR2 sequences are SGHNT and YYREEE (reference sequence).

J is TRBJ1-4 and V is TRBV4-1; perhaps TRBD1 as D (6 bases). Trimming took 0 bases from V and 6 from J, leaving 11 bases between them. Germline V CDR1 and CDR2: MGHRA, YSYEKL. There are 15 residues in the CDR3. The CDR3 nucleotides read TGCGCCAGCAGCCAAGACTGGACAGTTTATGAAAAACTGTTTTTT. As protein: CASSQDWTVYEKLFF.

This clone was observed a single time. V usage is TRBV7-8 and J usage is TRBJ2-5, with D possibly TRBD1 on 7 matching bases. The CDR3 consists of 15 residues. Trimming pared 2 bases from V and 1 base from J, leaving 11 bases between. From germline, CDR1 is SGHVS and CDR2 FQNEAQ. In nucleotides, the CDR3 is TGTGCCAGCAGCTTACGCAGGGGGGTCCAAGAGACCCAGTACTTC. This encodes CASSLRRGVQETQYF.

The chain employs TRBV5-1 and TRBJ2-7, with D perhaps matching TRBD1 (6 bases). V was cut by 0 bases and J by 2 bases, with 12 bases left in between. Germline lookup yields CDR1 SGHRS and CDR2 YFSETQ. CDR3 length: 15 residues. This CDR3 reads CASSLGAGATYEQYF. CDR3 DNA sequence: TGCGCCAGCAGCTTGGGGGCAGGGGCTACCTACGAGCAGTACTTC.

The V gene is TRBV2, the J gene TRBJ2-7, with D possibly being TRBD2 (6 bases). The germline V gene has CDR1 SNHLY and CDR2 FYNNEI. The CDR3 sequence is 15 residues long. V was pared by 6 bases and J by 3 bases, with 18 bases between. The CDR3 sequence is CASRIRDGRVYEQYF. The CDR3 DNA is TGTGCCAGCAGAATCCGGGACGGGAGAGTCTACGAGCAGTACTTC.

The genes are TRBV30 and TRBJ1-5; no clear D. V lost 0 bases to trimming and J lost 2 bases, with 2 bases between them. This CDR3 has 12 residues. Looked up from germline, CDR1 is GTSNPN and CDR2 is SVGIG (reference sequence). As DNA, the CDR3 is TGTGCCTGGAGTGTAGGCAATCAGCCCCAGCATTTT. Translation gives CAWSVGNQPQHF.